This TCR beta chain was profiled in a study of shared clonotypes between healthy human individuals. Study summary: Three plates each covered CD4 naive and memory; CD8 naive two, CD8 memory one.

CD8 cells regarded as naive lacked CD45RO, were positively chosen for CCR7, and omitted terminally differentiated effector memory CD45RA+ cells. This clone was recorded only once. The J segment lost 6 bases and the V segment lost 5 bases, leaving 13 bases of the junction unmatched. In germline, CDR1 is MNHEY, CDR2 SMNVEV (reference sequence). The CDR3 is made up of 16 amino acids. Clones were read by immunoSEQ multiplex PCR, and TCRdb kept only the in-frame ones, dropping some. The table has some 2.1 million clones, roughly 95% seen once. The clonotype was recovered from a man between 18 and 35 years old in good health. Some clones in this sample may be carry-over from other donors' samples. The sequencing sample was made of naive CD8+ T cells from PBMCs. The chain links TRBV27 to TRBJ2-7, with 10 positions matching TRBD2. Written as DNA, the CDR3 is TGTGCCAGCAGTCCCCGCGGAGCGGGAGGGCCGGTCGAGCAGTACTTC. It yields the protein CASSPRGAGGPVEQYF.